The entry below gives a single T cell receptor beta chain sequence along with its context. Its antigen remains unidentified. Base qualities are not provided; no much larger clone lies one nucleotide away. The data are from a study of cytomegalovirus exposure and HLA in healthy donors (dated by TCRdb to about 2017). About the investigation overall: According to an earlier analysis of 450 to 650 of the donors, roughly 180 million T cells yielded roughly 110 million unique TCR beta sequences and approximately 300 Gb of sequence data. Around 320 gigabases of sequencing data and approximately 93 million unique TCR sequences were included in an early release covering several hundred HLA-typed donors. Of the roughly 400 genotyped donors, 70% to 90% were placed in the genetic ancestry cluster associated with self-reported Caucasian donors. The aim of the study was to test whether cataloging public T cell receptors could identify signatures of past pathogen exposure. The study used immunosequencing to profile the T cell repertoires of more than 650 subjects and linked those repertoires to cytomegalovirus serostatus. Along with the roughly 700-subject first cohort, a separate validation cohort of around 120 different subjects was used. To predict cytomegalovirus infection status, the study brought together high-throughput TCR immunosequencing, statistical association of individual TCRs with disease status, and machine learning. A later analysis re-examined previously published TCR beta repertoires from several hundred donors and added high-resolution HLA genotyping to investigate patterns of TCR occurrence. Rather than drawing on any new phenotypic data, the later analysis identified candidate immune exposures from TCR beta sequences and the way those sequences occurred across donors. An earlier analysis of roughly 580 of the donors used high-throughput TCR beta sequencing to judge whether each TCR beta V gene segment behaved as functional or pseudogenic. Donor age, sex, ethnicity and CMV serostatus were collected together with the repertoire data. A later genetic analysis used genome-wide SNP genotypes for about three fifths of the 666 donors, treating that subset as a discovery cohort. All discovery cohort repertoires had been generated on a single sequencing platform. Class I and class II HLA loci were covered by the typing at four-digit resolution. Typing coverage differed by locus: A, B, C, DRB1 and DQB1 were typed in roughly 620-630 donors, DQA1 in 500 to 550, DPA1 in 600 to 610, and DPB1 in 472. A handful of DR-DQ haplotypes were handled as single units for association and clustering because linkage in the cohort was strong. Among about 370 genotyped donors of the cohort, an average of around 250,000 unique TCR beta nucleotide sequences was sequenced per donor, of which approximately 19% were non-productive.

The library was produced with the immunoSEQ multiplex PCR assay. For the multiplex PCR, a mixture combining 60 forward primers for TCR Vbeta segments and 13 reverse primers for TCR Jbeta segments was used. A multiplex PCR assay on genomic DNA amplified the CDR3 region of rearranged TCR beta genes. On the Illumina HiSeq System, the amplified TCR beta libraries were sequenced as 87-base-pair reads. The paper's processing steps were these. In a later analysis, some 80 million unique TCR beta chains were counted across the roughly 610 repertoires, and roughly 11 million of these chains were shared by at least two donors. A nearest-neighbor algorithm error-corrected the raw reads and collapsed the reads into unique sequences, merging closely related sequences to remove PCR and sequencing errors. To assign V, D and J gene segments, CDR3 sequences were aligned to IMGT reference sequences. For a sequence to be retained, at least a six-nucleotide match to both a V gene segment and a J gene segment was required. Rearrangements were classified as productive when the CDR3 lacked stop codons and remained in frame with V and J, and all other rearrangements were classified as non-productive. CDR3 was defined according to IMGT convention as the region running from the second conserved V-encoded cysteine to the conserved J-encoded phenylalanine. The earlier analysis of 500 to 650 of the donors excluded any sequence lacking an unambiguous match to a single V gene segment. In an earlier analysis of 587 of the donors, a V segment was called functional when productive rearrangements were above 56.7%, and segregating when the standard deviation between donors exceeded 5%. To diagnose cytomegalovirus status from the catalog of TCR beta chain sequences, a statistical classification framework was built. A later analysis assigned V and J genes by comparing TCR nucleotide sequences with IMGT/GENE-DB human TR gene sequences. Using the TCRdist pipeline, a later analysis assigned CDR3 sequences along with most-parsimonious VDJ recombination scenarios. In a later analysis, each TCR beta chain was defined by its CDR3 amino acid sequence together with its V-gene family, and reads lacking a unique V-gene family were excluded. To address suspected cross-contamination and a sequencing artifact, a later analysis removed approximately 600 highly shared, low-generation-probability nucleotide sequences. A later analysis calculated a clonal expansion index for each public chain from normalized within-repertoire ranks of inferred template counts. In a later analysis, generation probabilities were computed using a VDJ recombination model fitted to out-of-frame rearrangements, and the results were checked against IGoR. In a later analysis, TCR-TCR, TCR-HLA and TCR-CMV co-occurrence was scored with hypergeometric tests, and a repertoire-size bias correction was applied to TCR pairs. In a later analysis, false discovery rates were estimated by permuting HLA or CMV assignments 20 times. In a later analysis, co-occurring TCRs were grouped using DBSCAN, with TCRdist sequence similarity added in when clustering inside HLA-allele-positive subsets. Co-occurrence clustering excluded repertoires with fewer than 30,000 or more than 120,000 public chains, plus five with anomalous nucleotide sharing. In its TCRdb copy, this immuneACCESS table keeps in-frame sequences only and misses some clones. Where compared with another copy, unresolved V genes explain less than half of these, and the others have no known cause. That table is the source of V, J and clone size, and D and trimming were worked out from the DNA. The sample yields 100,000 to 150,000 clones; roughly 74% were counted once. About 3.5% of the sample rests with the top ten.

V and J are truncated by 0 bases and 0 bases respectively, leaving an intervening sequence of 6 bases. Based on the germline V gene, the CDR1 and CDR2 sequences are ENHRY and SYGVKD. From the cysteine through the phenylalanine, the CDR3 covers 16 amino acids. Left in the record is the CDR3 DNA by itself, 48 bases read in frame from the first base. In total, just over 650 healthy bone marrow donors made up the cohort. Cohort members were all nominally healthy when sampled, although unrecorded immune exposures were likely present. The donor was CMV seronegative and belonged to the group of around 400 seronegative cohort members. A peripheral blood sample was provided by each donor, and peripheral blood mononuclear cells were used for TCR beta sequencing. Genomic DNA was extracted from the blood cell samples with the Qiagen DNeasy Blood Extraction Kit. Broader findings and caveats from the paper: In this cohort, only TCR beta chains were sequenced, and detectable features were limited by the absence of alpha or paired-chain data. In a later analysis, some 17,000 TCR beta sequences were associated with specific HLA alleles at a false discovery rate of 0.05. Presence/absence analyses assumed roughly uniform sequencing depth across donors, an assumption that may not hold. A further reported finding was that TCR beta sequences accurately predicted the HLA-A and HLA-B alleles for most subjects in the first cohort. Immune exposure information for the cohort was limited to CMV serostatus. Most TCR sequences were observed very rarely across donors, whereas some public TCRs were present in many individuals. Compared with the approximately 700-donor mean, donors in an Asian-associated ancestry cluster had fewer N-insertions in productive TCRs, according to a later genetic analysis. The 87-base-pair reads could not distinguish some IMGT-functional V segments, including TRBV6-2 and TRBV6-3, so those segments were excluded. An earlier analysis of approximately 600 of the donors showed that most TCR beta V segments appeared in productive rearrangements either about 90% or about 30% of the time, which broadly matched IMGT annotations. Because HLA typing was missing for some donors at each locus, association tests included only the typed subset. In a later analysis, HLA-associated TCR beta chains were found to be more clonally expanded and to have lower generation probabilities than equally common non-associated chains. Most CMV-associated TCR beta chains appeared to be HLA-restricted in a later analysis, and the HLA associations seemed to be driven largely by CMV exposure. According to a later analysis, parvovirus B19, influenza, CMV and Epstein-Barr virus appeared linked to several top co-occurrence clusters. V-gene and J-gene trimming of TCR beta chains was associated with a missense DCLRE1C variant in a later genetic analysis, and the association was replicated in an independent cohort. The study listed approximately 160 TCR beta chains as associated with cytomegalovirus. In vitro tests confirmed that a few of the cytomegalovirus-associated TCR beta chains recognize cytomegalovirus antigens. A later analysis found that TCR association rates varied across HLA loci, with DRB1 alleles showing the most associated TCRs and HLA-C alleles the fewest. Strong co-occurrence of HLA alleles, especially DR and DQ, made assigning TCR associations to individual alleles difficult. It was suggested by the authors that the approach could potentially be generalized to other disease states and immunological phenotypes. Correlated functional status among segregating V segments might be attributable to linkage disequilibrium, but an unknown experimental factor could not be ruled out. A cluster of highly shared sequence variants was judged likely to represent a technical artifact of the sequencing pipeline. The classifier was reported to diagnose cytomegalovirus status with high specificity and sensitivity in both the original cohort and the validation cohort. Because counts were too low, roughly 16 rarely observed V segments, including chromosome 9 orphons, were left out of the earlier analysis of some 600 of the donors.

This TCR was sampled from a man aged 35-49 years in good health and CMV-seronegative. The sequenced material came from PBMCs. Recombination connected TRBV10-3 to TRBJ2-6, with no reliable assignment of the D segment. The bases are TGTGCCATCAGTGAGTCCGGTTACTCTGGGGCCAACGTCCTGACTTTC. Translated, this is CAISESGYSGANVLTF.